A selection of T cell receptor beta chains follows, all from one sample in a study of T-cell reconstitution after alpha-beta-depleted transplantation in children. MiXCR was run by TCRdb on the PCR reads, yielding one entry per CDR3 protein. In the table there are about 410,000 distinct CDR3 sequences, roughly 20% of which are singletons. The source material was PBMCs from the stem cell graft donor, sampled from the stem cell graft. These receptors all stem from a human donor who donated a stem cell graft to a child with acute myeloid leukemia. The CDR3 runs from the conserved cysteine through the conserved F or W. The D gene is left open where the match is weak. The size of a clone is reported for some rows only, either as once, few or many, or as a class for expanded clones.

CATSRDMQAGELFF | TGTGCCACCAGCAGAGATATGCAGGCCGGGGAGCTGTTTTTT | many | TRBV15 | - | TRBJ2-2
CASSNQREPSYNEQFF | TGTGCCAGCAGTAACCAGCGGGAGCCTTCATACAATGAGCAGTTCTTC | few | TRBV27 | TRBD2 | TRBJ2-1
CASSLGQTQETQYF | TGTGCCAGCAGCTTAGGACAGACGCAAGAGACCCAGTACTTC | few | TRBV11-2 | - | TRBJ2-5
CASSPSDRVAGELFF | TGTGCCAGCAGCCCCTCGGACAGGGTGGCCGGGGAGCTGTTTTTT | many | TRBV12-3/TRBV12-4 | TRBD1 | TRBJ2-2
CASSQDPRGLWDEQYF | TGCGCCAGCAGCCAAGACCCGAGAGGGTTATGGGACGAGCAGTACTTC | many | TRBV4-3 | - | TRBJ2-7
CGSSQTVNTEAFF | TGCGGCAGCAGCCAAACAGTAAACACTGAAGCTTTCTTT | - | TRBV5-1 | - | TRBJ1-1
CASRLDFFPYNEQFF | TGTGCCAGCAGATTGGACTTCTTTCCCTACAATGAGCAGTTCTTC | - | TRBV5-5 | - | TRBJ2-1
CASSLDSGGPRNEQFF | TGTGCCAGCAGCTTAGATTCGGGAGGGCCTAGGAATGAGCAGTTCTTC | few | TRBV7-2 | TRBD2 | TRBJ2-1
CATSGPTGADEQFF | TGTGCCACCAGTGGCCCTACAGGGGCCGATGAGCAGTTCTTC | - | TRBV24-1 | TRBD1 | TRBJ2-1
CSAAGLAGDYEQYF | TGCAGTGCGGCGGGGCTAGCGGGAGACTACGAGCAGTACTTC | - | TRBV20-1 | TRBD2 | TRBJ2-7
CASSIAEAYNEQFF | TGTGCCAGTAGTATAGCAGAGGCCTACAATGAGCAGTTCTTC | - | TRBV19 | - | TRBJ2-1
CASSPPGVPHKTQYF | TGTGCCAGCAGTCCGCCGGGAGTCCCCCACAAGACGCAGTATTTT | - | TRBV12-3/TRBV12-4 | - | TRBJ2-3
CASPAAFF | TGTGCCAGCCCTGCGGCTTTCTTT | - | TRBV12-3/TRBV12-4 | - | TRBJ1-1
CASKGSIADTQYF | TGTGCCAGCAAAGGGAGTATCGCAGATACGCAGTATTTT | - | TRBV12-3/TRBV12-4 | - | TRBJ2-3
CTGGPLGETQYF | TGCACGGGTGGACCCCTGGGCGAGACCCAGTACTTC | - | TRBV29-1 | - | TRBJ2-5
CASMGEGRGLAGANVLTF | TGTGCCAGTATGGGGGAGGGACGAGGACTTGCTGGGGCCAACGTCCTGACTTTC | - | TRBV19 | TRBD2 | TRBJ2-6
CASSFPGPLGTYEQYF | TGTGCCAGCAGCTTTCCCGGCCCCCTGGGCACCTACGAGCAGTACTTC | few | TRBV28 | - | TRBJ2-7
CASRREAFEEQYF | TGCGCCAGCCGACGAGAGGCTTTCGAGGAGCAGTACTTC | - | TRBV5-1 | - | TRBJ2-7
CASSLVWDLNSPLHF | TGTGCCAGCAGCTTAGTTTGGGACCTGAACTCACCCCTCCACTTT | - | TRBV7-2 | - | TRBJ1-6
CSAPRDRDVGYTF | TGCAGTGCTCCCCGGGACAGGGATGTTGGCTACACCTTC | many | TRBV20-1 | TRBD1 | TRBJ1-2
CASRGTVSSYNSPLHF | TGTGCCAGCAGGGGGACGGTGAGCTCCTATAATTCACCCCTCCACTTT | few | TRBV12-3/TRBV12-4 | - | TRBJ1-6
CASSMVPGGNTEAFF | TGTGCCAGTAGTATGGTTCCCGGGGGGAACACTGAAGCTTTCTTT | - | TRBV19 | - | TRBJ1-1
CAISGSNEQYF | TGTGCCATCAGTGGTAGTAACGAGCAGTACTTC | many | TRBV10-3 | - | TRBJ2-7
CSARGGSYEQYF | TGCAGTGCTCGGGGCGGGAGTTACGAGCAGTACTTC | many | TRBV20-1 | TRBD2 | TRBJ2-7
CASSTTGPYEQYF | TGCGCCAGCAGCACGACAGGACCCTACGAGCAGTACTTC | few | TRBV5-1 | - | TRBJ2-7
CASRSAGNQPQHF | TGTGCCAGCAGGTCAGCTGGGAATCAGCCCCAGCATTTT | few | TRBV12-3/TRBV12-4 | - | TRBJ1-5
CSARDHGRYNEQFF | TGCAGTGCTAGAGATCACGGACGGTACAATGAGCAGTTCTTC | many | TRBV20-1 | - | TRBJ2-1
CASREGLAAYNEQFF | TGTGCCAGCAGAGAGGGACTAGCAGCCTACAATGAGCAGTTCTTC | few | TRBV6-2/TRBV6-3 | TRBD2 | TRBJ2-1
CASSLVGRIEAFF | TGTGCCAGCAGCCTGGTGGGAAGGATTGAAGCTTTCTTT | - | TRBV3-1 | - | TRBJ1-1
CASSSPGQFRYEQYF | TGTGCCAGCAGTTCACCGGGACAGTTCCGCTACGAGCAGTACTTC | - | TRBV28 | TRBD1 | TRBJ2-7
CATSVTSGSTDTQYF | TGTGCCACCAGTGTGACTAGCGGGAGTACAGATACGCAGTATTTT | many | TRBV24-1 | TRBD2 | TRBJ2-3
CASSDGTGLYNEQFF | TGTGCCAGCAGTGACGGGACTGGGCTCTACAATGAGCAGTTCTTC | many | TRBV27 | - | TRBJ2-1
CASRSGFHGYTF | TGTGCCAGCAGGTCAGGTTTTCATGGCTACACCTTC | few | TRBV12-3/TRBV12-4 | - | TRBJ1-2
CSVITGSGGYTF | TGCAGCGTGATAACAGGGAGCGGGGGCTACACCTTC | many | TRBV29-1 | - | TRBJ1-2
CASSLAPPVVSQETQYF | TGTGCCAGCAGCTTAGCGCCCCCTGTGGTCAGCCAAGAGACCCAGTACTTC | - | TRBV7-2 | - | TRBJ2-5
CATSRDLRIGRASYNEQFF | TGTGCCACCAGCAGAGACCTGAGGATCGGGAGGGCCTCCTACAATGAGCAGTTCTTC | few | TRBV15 | TRBD2 | TRBJ2-1